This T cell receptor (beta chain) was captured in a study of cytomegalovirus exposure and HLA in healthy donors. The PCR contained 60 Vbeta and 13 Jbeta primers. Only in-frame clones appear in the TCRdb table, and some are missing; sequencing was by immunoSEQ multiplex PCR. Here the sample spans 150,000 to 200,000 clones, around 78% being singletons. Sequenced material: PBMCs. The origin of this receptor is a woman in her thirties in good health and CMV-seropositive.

The CDR3 here is CASSTTGGRQPQHF. As DNA, the CDR3 is TGTGCCAGCAGTACTACAGGGGGCCGGCAGCCCCAGCATTTT. The J gene is TRBJ1-5, the V gene TRBV6-5, with 9 positions matching TRBD1. J lost 7 bases, V lost 5 bases, and 6 bases had no gene match. The germline CDR1 and CDR2 sequences are MNHEY and SVGAGI. The CDR3 has 14 amino acids.